The 11 T cell receptor beta chains below were found in one sample sequenced in a study of molecular identifiers for immune sequencing clone quantification. TCRdb reprocessed the PCR reads with MiXCR, giving one entry per CDR3 protein. The sample contains about 320,000 distinct CDR3 sequences, about 22% of which appear only once. Sequenced: naive CD8+ T cells from blood, with Jurkat cell RNA spiked in. Subset meaning: FACS-sorted CD8+CD4-CCR7+CD45RA+ naive T cells. These TCRs come from a human donor in good health. Some libraries in this study had Jurkat cell RNA spiked in.

Of note for this clonotype: It may be a read error: a sequence one base away is much more abundant. The rearrangement links TRBV29-1 to TRBJ2-3; 8 bases line up with TRBD1. V lost 7 bases to trimming and J lost 2 bases; unmatched junction nucleotides: 5. Per germline, CDR1 SQVTM and CDR2 ANQGSEA. This CDR3 is 13 amino acids long. The DNA for the CDR3 is TGCAGCGGCCTGGACAGGGACACAGATACGCAGTATTTT. Encoded protein: CSGLDRDTDTQYF.

Points on this clonotype: One end of the junction is discordant with germline, which a read error may explain. The chain links TRBV5-1 to TRBJ1-1, with 7 nucleotides matching TRBD1. This CDR3 is built from 15 residues. CDR1 and CDR2 (germline): SGHRS, YFSETQ. CDR3 DNA sequence: TGCGCCAGCAGCTTCCGGGACAGCTTGAACATTGAAGCTTTCTTT. Translating gives CASSFRDSLNIEAFF.

Concerning this clonotype: Here the CDR3 omits its conserved ending phenylalanine or tryptophan, so a read error is the likely source. The chain carries TRBV6-2 or TRBV6-3 and TRBJ1-5, with unresolved D. Germline CDR1 is MNHEY and CDR2 is SVGEGT. The CDR3 covers 13 residues. The germline V and J ends were trimmed by 5 bases and 3 bases, with 8 bases remaining between them. The CDR3 region has the DNA TGTGCCAGCAGTACGGATTACAATCAGCCCCAGCATTCT. Translated: CASSTDYNQPQHS.

This clonotype was recorded many times. The chain employs TRBV7-9 and TRBJ1-2, with D perhaps matching TRBD1 (5 bases). V shed 11 bases and J shed 3 bases, with 16 bases lying between them. There are 13 residues in the CDR3. Germline V gene sequence: CDR1 SEHNR, CDR2 FQNEAQ (reference sequence). The CDR3 coding sequence is TGTGCCGCTCGGCGCAGGGCTGACTATGGCTACACCTTC. Its translation is CAARRRADYGYTF.

V is TRBV7-9 and J is TRBJ2-5, with 14 bases identical to TRBD2. The J segment lost 5 bases and the V segment lost 1 base, leaving 9 bases of the junction unmatched. The CDR3 sequence is 18 residues long. Per the germline V gene, CDR1 is SEHNR and CDR2 is FQNEAQ (reference sequence). CDR3 sequence (DNA): TGTGCCAGCAGCTTAGAAGTTGGGACTAGCGGGAGTCAGGAGACCCAGTACTTC. Translation gives CASSLEVGTSGSQETQYF.

A note on this clonotype: A clone one base away is much larger, so this may be a read error. This chain uses TRBV28 with TRBJ2-7; tentatively, D is TRBD1 (6 bases). The CDR3 covers 14 residues. Germline loops: CDR1 MDHEN, CDR2 SYDVKM. The CDR3: CASSPLDSAGRQCF. The DNA for the CDR3 is TGTGCCAGCAGCCCATTGGACAGTGCCGGGCGGCAGTGCTTC.

A word on this clonotype: Since a much larger clone is just one base distant, this may be a read error. The V and J genes are TRBV2 and TRBJ2-4, with D perhaps TRBD1 (5 bases). Per the germline V gene, CDR1 is SNHLY and CDR2 is FYNNEI. The CDR3 is 15 residues long. The V end lost 10 bases, the J end lost 2 bases, and 18 bases lay between the germline ends. The CDR3 protein is CATRSGADSKNIQYF. In DNA, the CDR3 is TGTGCCACCCGGAGTGGGGCCGACTCCAAAAACATTCAGTACTTC.

The chain uses TRBV4-2 and TRBJ2-7; D possibly matches TRBD1 or TRBD2 (5 bases each). CDR3 size: 14 residues. Germline-derived CDR1 and CDR2 are LGHNA and YNFKEQ. V was clipped by 4 bases and J by 3 bases, with 13 bases between them. CDR3 amino acids: CASSPPGGGYEQYF. CDR3 bases: TGTGCCAGCAGCCCCCCCGGTGGGGGCTACGAGCAGTACTTC.

This clonotype has just a few counts. V gene TRBV7-9 combines with J gene TRBJ2-5; D unclear. Germline V gene data show CDR1 as SEHNR and CDR2 as FQNEAQ (reference sequence). This CDR3 contains 14 residues. Deletions cut 1 base from V and 5 bases from J, with 11 bases between. As DNA, the CDR3 is TGTGCCAGCAGCTTAGTTAGGTCTATGGAGACCCAGTACTTC. It encodes CASSLVRSMETQYF.

The genes are TRBV27 and TRBJ2-7; 11 positions agree with TRBD2. J gave up 6 bases and V 4 bases, and 5 bases lay outside the gene matches. CDR3 length equals 14 residues. CDR1 and CDR2 (germline): MNHEY, SMNVEV (reference sequence). The CDR3 nucleotides read TGTGCCAGCAGTTGGCTAGCGGGAGGTACCGAGCAGTACTTC. Amino acids: CASSWLAGGTEQYF.

About this clonotype itself: A much larger clone differs by one base, so this may be a read error. The chain carries TRBV4-3 and TRBJ2-5; 7 bases are a match to TRBD1. The CDR3 is made up of 16 amino acids. Germline V gives CDR1 LGHNA, CDR2 YSLEER. This CDR3 is CASSQVHRGAQETPYF. The CDR3, as DNA: TGCGCCAGCAGCCAAGTCCACAGGGGAGCCCAAGAGACCCCGTACTTC.